Listed below are T cell receptor beta chains from one sample, sequenced in a study of cytomegalovirus exposure and HLA in healthy donors. Data came from immunoSEQ multiplex PCR; TCRdb stores just in-frame clones and leaves some out. The sample holds 150,000 to 200,000 clones, around three quarters seen once. Sequencing input: PBMCs. These receptors were collected from a woman aged 25 to 39 in good health and CMV-seronegative. The CDR3 runs from the conserved cysteine through the conserved F or W. The D gene is left open where the match is weak. Part of the rows lack a size; the others show once, few, many or a class for expanded clones.

J gene | D gene | V gene | clone size | CDR3 DNA | CDR3 protein
TRBJ2-7 | - | TRBV9 | - | TGTGCCAGCAGCGTATATACAGATACCTACGAGCAGTACTTC | CASSVYTDTYEQYF
TRBJ1-4 | TRBD1 | TRBV7-2 | few | TGTGCCAGCAGCCTCCGGACAGGAACTAATGAAAAACTGTTTTTT | CASSLRTGTNEKLFF
TRBJ1-6 | TRBD1 | TRBV6-1 | once | TGTGCCAGCAGGGACAGGGTGGGAAATTCACCCCTCCACTTT | CASRDRVGNSPLHF
TRBJ2-7 | TRBD2 | TRBV7-9 | - | TGTGCCAGCAGTGCTAGCGGGAGGCCCTACGAGCAGTACTTC | CASSASGRPYEQYF
TRBJ2-7 | TRBD2 | TRBV19 | - | TGTGCCAGTAGTATAGGAGTAGCGGGGATCAACGAGCAGTACTTC | CASSIGVAGINEQYF
TRBJ2-3 | TRBD1 | TRBV2 | - | TGTGCCAGCAGTGATGGGGTGGGGACAGGCTTCACAGATACGCAGTATTTT | CASSDGVGTGFTDTQYF
TRBJ1-2 | - | TRBV7-9 | few | TGTGCCAGCAGCTTAGTTCAGAACTATGGCTACACCTTC | CASSLVQNYGYTF
TRBJ1-1 | - | TRBV10-3 | few | TGTGCCATCAGTAGGTCGGGGAACACTGAAGCTTTCTTT | CAISRSGNTEAFF
TRBJ2-7 | TRBD1 | TRBV6-5 | - | TGTGCCAGCAGTTACTCGGACAGGGGCTCCTACGAGCAGTACTTC | CASSYSDRGSYEQYF
TRBJ1-1 | - | TRBV4-2 | - | TGTGCCAGCAGCCAATGGGGCAGGAACACTGAAGCTTTCTTT | CASSQWGRNTEAFF
TRBJ2-5 | TRBD2 | TRBV7-8 | - | TGTGCCAGCAGCTTAGTGGCGGGGGGGGGAAAGACCCAGTACTTC | CASSLVAGGGKTQYF
TRBJ1-5 | - | TRBV19 | - | TGTGCCAGTAGTACGGCAGGGTTAGGTCAGCCCCAGCATTTT | CASSTAGLGQPQHF
TRBJ1-1 | TRBD1 | TRBV6-6 | - | TGTGCCAGCAGACTTACAGGGGGGCCTGAAGCTTTCTTT | CASRLTGGPEAFF
TRBJ2-6 | - | TRBV5-1 | - | TGCGCCAGCAGCCCCCCCTTCTCTGGGGCCAACGTCCTGACTTTC | CASSPPFSGANVLTF
TRBJ1-5 | - | TRBV21-1 | - | TGTGCCAGCCATCGTGGGGGGTGGGGTGACAATCAGCCCCAGCATTTT | CASHRGGWGDNQPQHF
TRBJ2-7 | TRBD1 | TRBV7-9 | - | TGTGCCAGCAGTTCAGACAGGGAAAGCTCCTACGAGCAGTACTTC | CASSSDRESSYEQYF
TRBJ1-1 | - | TRBV29-1 | - | TGCAGCGTTTATGTGGGGCAGAACACTGAAGCTTTCTTT | CSVYVGQNTEAFF
TRBJ1-4 | - | TRBV29-1 | - | TGCAGCGTGGGCGTTAGTAATGAAAAACTGTTTTTT | CSVGVSNEKLFF
TRBJ2-7 | - | TRBV6-1 | - | TGTGCCAGCAGTGACGTCGCTCGAGCGACCTACGAGCAGTACTTC | CASSDVARATYEQYF
TRBJ2-2 | - | TRBV5-1 | - | TGCGCCAGCAGCTTACTACCCACCAGCGGGTCCGGGGAGCTGTTTTTT | CASSLLPTSGSGELFF